This T cell receptor (beta chain) was sequenced for a study of beta chain features in type 1 diabetes. Findings of the study overall: In all four CD4+ subsets, TCRB CDR3 length was significantly, moderately reduced in type 1 diabetes.

As to this clone: Its specificity is not known.

As every portion of the isolated RNA was reverse transcribed, the sequencing read expressed TCRB transcripts. Sequencing used immunoSEQ multiplex PCR; TCRdb keeps in-frame clones, though not all of them. The sample has around 650,000 clones; about an eighth are singletons. Based on CD45RO/CCR7/CD25/CD127/CD95/CD27, CD4+ regulatory, stem cell-like memory, naive and central memory cells were sorted. In all sorted populations, purity surpassed 95%. V gave up 5 bases and J gave up 10 bases, with 24 bases separating them. The CDR3 contains 16 residues. The germline V gene has CDR1 LNHDA and CDR2 SQIVND (reference sequence).

The receptor comes from a man between 25 and 39 years old with type 1 diabetes. The chain carries TRBV19 and TRBJ2-1; D is possibly TRBD2 (5 bases). Sequencing input: naive CD4+ T cells from blood. The CDR3 nucleotides are TGTGCCAGTAGTCCACTGAGGGCCGAGGTTCCGGGGGAGCAGTTCTTC. It codes for CASSPLRAEVPGEQFF.